Listed here are 30 T cell receptor beta chains from one sample, sequenced in a study of cytomegalovirus exposure and HLA in healthy donors (TCRdb year 2017). The method was the immunoSEQ multiplex PCR assay. TCRdb obtained this table from immuneACCESS and retained in-frame rearrangements with V and J assigned. These tables miss some clones; where compared with another copy, unresolved V genes account for less than half of the shortfall, and the remainder is unexplained. Counted in this sample were around 250,000 clones; around 91% of them appeared once. Of the sample, under 0.4% is held by the ten largest clones. Sample: PBMCs. The receptor set was obtained from a woman under 30 in good health and CMV-seronegative.

The J gene is TRBJ1-6, the V gene TRBV14, with 7 bases aligning to TRBD1. V shed 4 bases, J shed 6 bases, and the junction held 3 bases outside the gene matches. The V gene's germline CDR1 is SGHDN and CDR2 FVKESK. This CDR3 has 14 amino acids. The CDR3 region has the DNA TGTGCCAGCAGCCGAGGACAGGCTAATTCACCCCTCCACTTT. Its translation: CASSRGQANSPLHF.

V gene TRBV5-6 combines with J gene TRBJ2-7, with D maybe TRBD1 (6 bases). CDR1 SGHDT and CDR2 YYEEEE come from the germline V gene. V lost 7 bases and J lost 5, with 19 bases in between. There are 14 residues in the CDR3. The CDR3 protein is CASGPLGGGHEQYF. The CDR3 DNA sequence: TGTGCCAGCGGGCCGTTAGGGGGTGGGCACGAGCAGTACTTC.

V and J are TRBV28 and TRBJ2-7; 9 nucleotides match TRBD1. The CDR3 is made up of 16 amino acids. The V segment lost 6 bases and the J segment 4 bases; nucleotides outside the gene matches: 13. The germline CDR1 and CDR2 sequences are MDHEN and SYDVKM. CDR3 sequence: CASRYLSGDRAYEQYF. The CDR3 nucleotides read TGTGCCAGCAGGTACTTGTCGGGGGACAGGGCGTACGAGCAGTACTTC.

In this sample, this clone turned up a few times. The chain is built from TRBV7-9 and TRBJ2-3; D gene unclear. Trimming removed 5 bases from V and 2 bases from J, with 11 bases in between. CDR3 length: 14 amino acids. CDR1 SEHNR and CDR2 FQNEAQ come from the germline V gene (reference sequence). CDR3 sequence (DNA): TGTGCCAGCAGCACCAGTGGAGTCACAGATACGCAGTATTTT. The encoded protein is CASSTSGVTDTQYF.

This clone was counted a few times. The chain links TRBV4-1 to TRBJ2-7; D is perhaps TRBD1 (6 bases). Germline CDR1 MGHRA, CDR2 YSYEKL. This CDR3 spans 15 amino acids. The V gene lost 0 bases and the J gene lost 3 bases, with 12 bases spanning the gap. This CDR3 is CASSQEVKQGYEQYV. The DNA of the CDR3 is TGCGCCAGCAGCCAAGAGGTGAAACAGGGCTACGAGCAGTACGTC.

V gene TRBV6-5 combines with J gene TRBJ1-5; possibly TRBD1 for D (6 bases). Trimming removed 8 bases from V and 2 bases from J, with 10 bases in between. Looked up from germline, CDR1 is MNHEY and CDR2 is SVGAGI. CDR3 length: 13 amino acids. The CDR3: CASQGQGNQPQHF. In nucleotides, the CDR3 is TGTGCCAGCCAGGGGCAGGGCAATCAGCCCCAGCATTTT.

This clone was picked up one time. The genes are TRBV7-7 and TRBJ2-1; maybe TRBD2 (7 bases). The germline V and J ends were trimmed by 1 base and 5 bases, with 9 bases remaining between them. CDR1 is SSHAT and CDR2 is FNYEAQ in the germline V gene (reference sequence). The CDR3 runs to 14 residues. The DNA of the CDR3 is TGTGCCAGCAGCTTAGAGGGGGGGCACAATGAGCAGTTCTTC. This translates into CASSLEGGHNEQFF.

V gene TRBV6-6 combines with J gene TRBJ2-5; 7 nucleotides match TRBD1. This CDR3 comprises 15 residues. Germline CDR1 and CDR2: MNHNY and SVGAGI (reference sequence). V lost 2 bases to trimming and J lost 2 bases; unmatched junction nucleotides: 5. CDR3 residues: CASSYVRGWQETQYF. The CDR3 DNA is TGTGCCAGCAGTTACGTCAGGGGGTGGCAAGAGACCCAGTACTTC.

The chain couples TRBV5-1 to TRBJ1-1; 7 bases agree with TRBD1. The germline gives CDR1 SGHRS, CDR2 YFSETQ. The length of the CDR3 is 13 residues. The V and J ends lost 0 bases and 4 bases, in that order; junction bases with no gene match: 0. CDR3 sequence: CASSLEGATEAFF. CDR3 in DNA: TGCGCCAGCAGCTTGGAGGGGGCCACTGAAGCTTTCTTT.

This chain uses TRBV7-8 with TRBJ1-1; D remains ambiguous. Trimming removed 1 base from V and 0 bases from J, with 9 bases in between. This CDR3 has 15 amino acids. Germline V gene sequence: CDR1 SGHVS, CDR2 FQNEAQ. DNA for the CDR3: TGTGCCAGCAGCTTAGTAACGGTAATGAACACTGAAGCTTTCTTT. It translates to CASSLVTVMNTEAFF. Full variable domain (outside the CDR3, taken from reference TRBV7-8 and TRBJ1-1): GAGVSQSPRYKVAKRGQDVALRCDPISGHVSLFWYQQALGQGPEFLTYFQNEAQLDKSGLPSDRFFAERPEGSVSTLKIQRTQQEDSAVYLCASSLVTVMNTEAFFGQGTRLTVV.

This clone has just a few counts. The chain uses TRBV18 and TRBJ1-2; D not certain. This CDR3 spans 12 amino acids. Trimming took off 3 bases at V and 9 bases at J, with 11 bases between the two ends. Germline lookup yields CDR1 KGHSH and CDR2 LQKENI. The CDR3 DNA reads as TGTGCCAGCTCACCGGAGGGAGTCAGCTACACCTTC. Residues: CASSPEGVSYTF.

J is TRBJ1-2 and V is TRBV19; the D is unclear. The CDR3 sequence is 14 residues long. V lost 5 bases and J lost 3, with 13 bases in between. The germline CDR1 and CDR2 sequences are LNHDA and SQIVND (reference sequence). As DNA, the CDR3 is TGTGCCAGTAGTGACCCGGGGAATCACTATGGCTACACCTTC. Translating it yields CASSDPGNHYGYTF.

The CDR3, as DNA: TGTGCCAGCAGTTTACGCCCCTTGGGGGACAGGGGGCATCAGCCCCAGCATTTT. Its translation is CASSLRPLGDRGHQPQHF. The V call is TRBV28, the J call TRBJ1-5; 12 bases agree with TRBD1. The CDR3 runs to 18 residues. Losses at the gene ends were 2 bases for V and 5 bases for J; bases not matched to a gene: 10. Germline V gives CDR1 MDHEN, CDR2 SYDVKM.

The chain carries TRBV7-6 and TRBJ2-2, with 9 bases matching TRBD1. This CDR3 is built from 15 residues. Germline loops: CDR1 SGHVS, CDR2 FNYEAQ. V was clipped by 1 base and J by 4 bases; unmatched bases: 1. The CDR3 sequence: CASSLGDRATGELFF. The DNA of the CDR3 is TGTGCCAGCAGCTTAGGGGACAGGGCCACCGGGGAGCTGTTTTTT.

The genes are TRBV27 and TRBJ2-1; 11 nucleotides align to TRBD2. V trimming: 4 bases; J trimming: 7 bases; junction bases outside the gene matches: 12. CDR3 size: 17 residues. From germline, CDR1 is MNHEY and CDR2 SMNVEV (reference sequence). This CDR3 is CASSSVAGGLPQNEQFF. As DNA, the CDR3 is TGTGCCAGCAGTTCCGTAGCGGGGGGGCTCCCCCAGAATGAGCAGTTCTTC.

The chain combines TRBV2 with TRBJ1-1; D not certain. With 4 bases removed from V and 5 bases from J, the gap between germline ends came to 17 bases. The CDR3 covers 15 residues. The germline CDR1 and CDR2 sequences are SNHLY and FYNNEI. CDR3 residues: CASSGFPNPGTEAFF. Written as DNA, the CDR3 is TGTGCCAGCAGTGGCTTCCCTAATCCGGGGACTGAAGCTTTCTTT.

The rearrangement links TRBV29-1 to TRBJ1-1; TRBD1 aligns across 7 bases. The CDR3 consists of 12 residues. Germline CDR1 reads SQVTM; CDR2 reads ANQGSEA. Unmatched junction bases numbered 5, after V lost 3 bases and J lost 7 bases. The CDR3 nucleotides are TGCAGCGTTGATTTGGACAGGTATGAAGCTTTCTTT. It specifies CSVDLDRYEAFF.

This chain connects TRBV25-1 to TRBJ1-2, with D possibly matching TRBD1 (5 bases). Germline assignment: CDR1 MGHDK and CDR2 SYGVNS. The V end lost 3 bases, the J end lost 8 bases, and 16 bases lay between the germline ends. CDR3 length: 14 residues. CDR3 residues: CASSENRMIRGYTF. The CDR3 DNA sequence: TGTGCCAGCAGTGAGAACAGGATGATTAGAGGCTACACCTTC.

The genes are TRBV2 and TRBJ2-1, with D possibly being TRBD1 (5 bases). CDR1 and CDR2 from the germline V gene are SNHLY and FYNNEI. The CDR3 spans 13 residues. V lost 6 bases and J 5 bases, leaving 11 bases between the germline ends. CDR3 nucleotides: TGTGCCAGCAGCTACGACAGAAACAATGAGCAGTTCTTC. Protein product: CASSYDRNNEQFF.

This rearrangement joins TRBV25-1 to TRBJ2-1; D is uncertain. V lost 6 bases and J lost 7, with 7 bases in between. Germline V CDR1 and CDR2: MGHDK, SYGVNS. This CDR3 is 11 amino acids long. DNA for the CDR3: TGTGCCAGCAGCCCCCGGAATGAGCAGTTCTTC. It codes for CASSPRNEQFF.

The rearrangement uses TRBV5-6 and TRBJ1-1, with no clear D. V lost 2 bases and J lost 1, with 9 bases in between. The CDR3 is 14 residues long. Germline CDR1 reads SGHDT; CDR2 reads YYEEEE. This CDR3 reads CASSLGRWNTEAFF. The CDR3 DNA reads as TGTGCCAGCAGCTTAGGGAGATGGAACACTGAAGCTTTCTTT.

The gene calls are TRBV5-1 and TRBJ2-1; no firm D call. This CDR3 has 17 residues. Trimming removed 0 bases at V and 8 bases at J, with 21 bases between. Germline CDR1 is SGHRS and CDR2 is YFSETQ. As DNA, the CDR3 is TGCGCCAGCAGCTTGGCCGACACCGCTTCCCTCGTGGATGAGCAGTTCTTC. It encodes CASSLADTASLVDEQFF.

This chain joins TRBV30 and TRBJ2-7; tentative D call: TRBD1 (5 bases). Germline V lookup: CDR1 GTSNPN, CDR2 SVGIG (reference sequence). The germline V and J ends were trimmed by 1 base and 6 bases, with 13 bases remaining between them. The CDR3 is 13 residues long. CDR3 coding DNA: TGTGCCTGGAGTGGGCAGGGAATAGGCGAGCAGTACTTC. Translated: CAWSGQGIGEQYF.

The CDR3 region has the DNA TGCAGCGGGGGGACAGGGGTTGAGCAGTACTTC. Its protein product is CSGGTGVEQYF. The V call is TRBV29-1, the J call TRBJ2-7; TRBD1 matches at 10 bases. CDR3 length: 11 residues. The junction had 4 bases not matched to a gene; V was cut back by 7 bases and J by 7 bases. The germline V gene has CDR1 SQVTM and CDR2 ANQGSEA.

This chain connects TRBV18 to TRBJ1-5; D unresolved. V shed 3 bases and J shed 0 bases, with 12 bases lying between them. The CDR3 loop spans 16 amino acids. Germline values: CDR1 KGHSH, CDR2 LQKENI. Written as DNA, the CDR3 is TGTGCCAGCTCACCTCAACGAACAGATAGCAATCAGCCCCAGCATTTT. It translates to CASSPQRTDSNQPQHF.

Of note for this clone: Other DNA sequences of this sample code for an identical CDR3. The chain uses TRBV28 and TRBJ1-5, with 7 bases aligning to TRBD1. This CDR3 has 14 residues. Germline V lookup: CDR1 MDHEN, CDR2 SYDVKM. V shed 5 bases and J 3 bases; nucleotides not matched to a gene: 4. The CDR3 nucleotides are TGTGCCAGCAGTCCCGGGACAGTCAATCAGCCCCAGCATTTT. Its translation is CASSPGTVNQPQHF. Filled out from reference TRBV28 and TRBJ1-5, the complete variable domain reads DVKVTQSSRYLVKRTGEKVFLECVQDMDHENMFWYRQDPGLGLRLIYFSYDVKMKEKGDIPEGYSVSREKKERFSLILESASTNQTSMYLCASSPGTVNQPQHFGDGTRLSIL.

The rearrangement joins TRBV5-4 to TRBJ1-2; D gene uncertain. The germline V gene has CDR1 SGHNT and CDR2 YYREEE (reference sequence). Trimming left V 4 bases short and J 3 bases short, with 10 bases between. This CDR3 region has 13 residues. CDR3 residues: CASSHRDDYGYTF. CDR3 DNA sequence: TGTGCCAGCAGCCACAGAGACGACTATGGCTACACCTTC.

The J gene is TRBJ1-5, the V gene TRBV28; D may be TRBD1 (5 bases). This CDR3 region has 17 residues. V was shortened by 6 bases and J by 4 bases, with 22 bases between the two germline ends. Germline CDR1 and CDR2: MDHEN and SYDVKM. CDR3 loop: CASSSRGYRSLNQPQHF. In nucleotides, the CDR3 is TGTGCCAGCAGCTCACGAGGATACAGGTCCTTAAATCAGCCCCAGCATTTT.

The chain uses TRBV5-1 and TRBJ1-1, with TRBD1 matching over 7 bases. Germline trimming cut 7 bases from V and 5 bases from J; bases unmatched to any gene: 8. CDR3 length: 13 residues. Germline loops: CDR1 SGHRS, CDR2 YFSETQ. The CDR3 is CASGRQGSTEAFF. CDR3 DNA: TGCGCCAGCGGAAGACAGGGAAGTACTGAAGCTTTCTTT.

The genes are TRBV6-6 and TRBJ2-5; D unclear. CDR3 length: 13 amino acids. Per germline, CDR1 MNHNY and CDR2 SVGAGI (reference sequence). The V and J ends lost 4 bases and 1 base respectively, with 7 bases between them. The CDR3 region is CASSSDFQETQYF. For the CDR3, the DNA is TGTGCCAGCAGTTCCGACTTCCAAGAGACCCAGTACTTC.